The clone carrying this T cell receptor (beta chain) has a handful of counts. The antigen is unknown. The CDR3 is 14 residues long. CDR1 is ENHRY and CDR2 is SYGVKD in the germline V gene. V was clipped by 4 bases and J by 0 bases, with 7 bases between them. TCRdb processed the 5' RACE reads anew with MiXCR; each CDR3 protein has one entry. The sample lists about 350,000 distinct CDR3 sequences; about an eighth were seen once. This sample was taken from a study of T-cell memory formation after mild COVID-19. Study outcomes and limitations: Pre-infection memory carried some responding clones, suggesting that cross-reactive memory joined. CD4+ bias marked clones expanding day 15 to 37, unlike balanced contracting clones.

This clonotype originated in a man aged 18 to 30 who had mild COVID-19 (a few samples of this study predate the infection). Cell type and time point are not known. Sequenced sample: PBMCs or a T cell subset sorted from them (not recorded which). The chain is built from TRBV10-3 and TRBJ1-5; D possibly corresponds to TRBD1 (5 bases). CDR3 in DNA: TGTGCCATCAGTGCTGGGGGTAGCAATCAGCCCCAGCATTTT. Amino acid sequence: CAISAGGSNQPQHF.